These T cell receptor beta chains were read from a single sample in a study of T cell changes during pregnancy in multiple sclerosis. Assay used: immunoSEQ multiplex PCR; TCRdb lists only in-frame clones, some missing. Of around 95,000 clones listed, 92% are singletons. Material: peripheral blood, obtained after pregnancy. The receptors were gathered from a female donor with multiple sclerosis, enrolled in a pregnancy study. The CDR3 runs from the conserved cysteine through the conserved F or W. The order of the fields is J gene, D gene, V gene, clone size, CDR3 DNA, CDR3 protein. A D gene is named only where the DNA matches it firmly. Rows may omit the clone size; those that give it use once, few, many or a size class.

TRBJ2-7 TRBD2 TRBV18 - TGTGCCAGCTCCACGACGCGACTAGCGGGAGACTACGAGCAGTACTTC CASSTTRLAGDYEQYF
TRBJ2-5 - TRBV5-1 - TGCGCCAGCAGCACGGGACTTATGGGGGAGACCCAGTACTTC CASSTGLMGETQYF
TRBJ1-6 TRBD1 TRBV6-5 medium-sized TGTGCCAGCAGTTACGGGGACAGCCCCACACCCCTCCACTTT CASSYGDSPTPLHF
TRBJ2-1 TRBD1 TRBV29-1 - TGCAGCGTTGAAAGGGGGCAGGGTGAGCAGTTCTTC CSVERGQGEQFF
TRBJ1-4 - TRBV11-3 - TGTGCCAGCAGCTCCCTGGGCGATGAAAAACTGTTTTTT CASSSLGDEKLFF
TRBJ1-1 TRBD1 TRBV5-6 - TGTGCCAGCTGGCCCCGGACAGGGGCGGTGAGTGAAGCTTTCTTT CASWPRTGAVSEAFF
TRBJ2-5 TRBD1 TRBV5-6 once TGTGCCAGCATCACCTCAAGGACAGGGCGTCAAGAGACCCAGTACTTC CASITSRTGRQETQYF
TRBJ1-1 - TRBV7-9 - TGTGCCAGCAGCCCCCCGACGACAGCGAACACTGAAGCTTTCTTT CASSPPTTANTEAFF
TRBJ2-7 TRBD1 TRBV28 - TGTGCCAGCAGGGGACAGGGTCCCTACGAGCAGTACTTC CASRGQGPYEQYF
TRBJ2-5 TRBD1 TRBV15 - TGTGCCACCAGCAGGGGGGACAGGGGGCAGGAGGAGACCCAGTACTTC CATSRGDRGQEETQYF
TRBJ1-5 - TRBV6-5 - TGTGCCAGCAGTTACGACGGACATAGCAATCAGCCCCAGCATTTT CASSYDGHSNQPQHF
TRBJ2-7 - TRBV6-5 - TGTGCCAGCAGGATGAGCATTATGTACGAGCAGTACTTC CASRMSIMYEQYF
TRBJ1-1 TRBD1 TRBV6-1 - TGTGCCAGCAGACCGCGCGGGACAGCAAACACTGAAGCTTTCTTT CASRPRGTANTEAFF
TRBJ2-7 TRBD2 TRBV10-2 once TGCGCCAGCAGCATCCTAGCGGGAGTTGAAGAGCAGTACTTC CASSILAGVEEQYF
TRBJ1-3 - TRBV30 few TGTGCCTGGAGGAAGAGCTCTGGAAACACCATATATTTT CAWRKSSGNTIYF
TRBJ2-7 - TRBV9 - TGTGCCAGCAGCGCCGCTGCCGCCGAGGGCGAGCAGTACTTC CASSAAAAEGEQYF
TRBJ2-1 - TRBV11-1 once TGTGCCAGCAGCTTAGCTATGGCTGAGCAGTTCTTC CASSLAMAEQFF
TRBJ1-4 TRBD1 TRBV4-1 - TGCGCCAGCAGCCAAGATGGGGACAGGGGTGAAAAACTGTTTTTT CASSQDGDRGEKLFF
TRBJ1-1 - TRBV19 - TGTGCCAGTAGGGGCGTCGAATTAATGAACACTGAAGCTTTCTTT CASRGVELMNTEAFF
TRBJ2-7 TRBD2 TRBV6-6 - TGTGCCAGCAGTCCATCCGGGACTAGCTGGGCCTACGAGCAGTACTTC CASSPSGTSWAYEQYF
TRBJ2-2 TRBD2 TRBV29-1 - TGCAGCGTGGGGGGGATAGCGGGAGGGGGCACCGGGGAGCTGTTTTTT CSVGGIAGGGTGELFF
TRBJ2-1 - TRBV6-1 once TGTGCCAGCAGTGCCCGTACGGGGAACAATGAGCAGTTCTTC CASSARTGNNEQFF
TRBJ1-1 TRBD1 TRBV2 - TGTGCCAGCAGAACACAGGGGTACACTGAAGCTTTCTTT CASRTQGYTEAFF
TRBJ1-1 - TRBV10-3 - TGTGCCATCAGTGGCACAGGCACTGAAGCTTTCTTT CAISGTGTEAFF
TRBJ1-2 - TRBV27 - TGTGCCAGCAGCAGTACAACCGCCGGGACACGGATGGGTGGCTACACCTTC CASSSTTAGTRMGGYTF